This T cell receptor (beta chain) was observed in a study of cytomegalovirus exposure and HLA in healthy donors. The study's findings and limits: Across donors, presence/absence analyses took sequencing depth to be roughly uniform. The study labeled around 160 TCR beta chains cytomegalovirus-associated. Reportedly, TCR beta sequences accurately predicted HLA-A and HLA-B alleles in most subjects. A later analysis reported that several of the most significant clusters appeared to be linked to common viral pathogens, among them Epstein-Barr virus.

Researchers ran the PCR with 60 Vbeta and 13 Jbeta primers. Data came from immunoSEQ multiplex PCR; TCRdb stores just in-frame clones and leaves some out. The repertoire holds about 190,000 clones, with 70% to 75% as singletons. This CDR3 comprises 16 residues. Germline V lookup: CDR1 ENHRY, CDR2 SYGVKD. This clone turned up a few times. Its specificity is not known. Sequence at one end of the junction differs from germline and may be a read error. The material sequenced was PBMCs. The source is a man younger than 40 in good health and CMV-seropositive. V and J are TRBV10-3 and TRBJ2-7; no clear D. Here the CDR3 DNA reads TGTGCCAGCAGTTACTCTCCCCGCACTATCGGCCACGAGCAGTACTTC. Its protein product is CASSYSPRTIGHEQYF.